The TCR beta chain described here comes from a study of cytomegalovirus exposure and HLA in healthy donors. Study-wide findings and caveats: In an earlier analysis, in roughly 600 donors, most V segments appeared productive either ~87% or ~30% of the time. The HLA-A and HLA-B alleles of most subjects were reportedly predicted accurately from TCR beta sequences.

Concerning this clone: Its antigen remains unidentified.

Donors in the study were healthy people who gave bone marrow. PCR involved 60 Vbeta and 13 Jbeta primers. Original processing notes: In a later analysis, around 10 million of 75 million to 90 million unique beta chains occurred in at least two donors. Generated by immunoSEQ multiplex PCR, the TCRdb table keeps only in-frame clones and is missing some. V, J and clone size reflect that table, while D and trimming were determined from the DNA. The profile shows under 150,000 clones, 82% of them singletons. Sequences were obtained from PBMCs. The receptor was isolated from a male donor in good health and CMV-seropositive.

CDR3 residues: CASSPGTALFTDTQYF. The CDR3 DNA sequence: TGTGCCAGCAGCCCCGGGACAGCCTTATTCACAGATACGCAGTATTTT. The V and J genes are TRBV11-2 and TRBJ2-3, with 7 bases identical to TRBD1. This CDR3 comprises 16 residues. V lost 5 bases to trimming and J lost 2 bases; unmatched junction nucleotides: 10. The germline V gene encodes CDR1 SGHAT and CDR2 FQNNGV. Based on the CDR3 plus reference TRBV11-2 and TRBJ2-3, the full variable domain is EAGVAQSPRYKIIEKRQSVAFWCNPISGHATLYWYQQILGQGPKLLIQFQNNGVVDDSQLPKDRFSAERLKGVDSTLKIQPAKLEDSAVYLCASSPGTALFTDTQYFGPGTRLTVL.